This TCR beta chain emerged from a study of cytomegalovirus exposure and HLA in healthy donors. Findings of the study overall: Earlier findings revealed that most TCR beta V segments proved productive either about 90% or about 30% of the time.

This clone has only a few counts. Its antigen is not identified. This CDR3 has 11 amino acids. Trimming took off 8 bases at V and 3 bases at J, with 5 bases between the two ends. Germline CDR1 is MGHRA and CDR2 is YSYEKL. Healthy donors of bone marrow made up the group. 60 Vbeta and 13 Jbeta primers were used in PCR. Using immunoSEQ multiplex PCR, the repertoire was profiled, and TCRdb retains in-frame clones only, with some absent. The table records about 160,000 clones, roughly 89% of them present only once. The sequence derives from a woman in her 30s in good health and CMV-seronegative. The sequencing input was PBMCs. The chain uses TRBV4-1 and TRBJ1-5; D gene ambiguous. CDR3 sequence (DNA): TGCGCCAGCCCTTTCAATCAGCCCCAGCATTTT. Residues: CASPFNQPQHF.